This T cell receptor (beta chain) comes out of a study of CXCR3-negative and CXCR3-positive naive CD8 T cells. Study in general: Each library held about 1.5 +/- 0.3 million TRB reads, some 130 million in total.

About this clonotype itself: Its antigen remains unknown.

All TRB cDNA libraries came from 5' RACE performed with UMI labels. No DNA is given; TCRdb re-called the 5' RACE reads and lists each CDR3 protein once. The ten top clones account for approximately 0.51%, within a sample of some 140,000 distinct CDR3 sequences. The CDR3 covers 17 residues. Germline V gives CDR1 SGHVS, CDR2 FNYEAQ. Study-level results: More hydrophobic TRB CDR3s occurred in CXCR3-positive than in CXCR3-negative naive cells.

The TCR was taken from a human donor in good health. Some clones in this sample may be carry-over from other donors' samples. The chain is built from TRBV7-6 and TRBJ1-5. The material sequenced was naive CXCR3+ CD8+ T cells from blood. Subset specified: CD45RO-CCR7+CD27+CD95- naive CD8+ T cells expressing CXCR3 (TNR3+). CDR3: CASSPEVGGNLAQPQHF.